This T cell receptor (beta chain) was documented in a study of CD8+ T cells in alopecia areata. Study observations and caveats: TCR sharing across patients was less clear than in mice, possibly HLA-related.

After isolation, RNA underwent reverse transcription to generate cDNA as the sequencing template. The method was immunoSEQ multiplex PCR; TCRdb's version includes in-frame clones alone and lacks a portion of them. The top ten hold over 0.9% of the sample, which has approximately 180,000 clones, more than 50% seen once. Treatment in this sample: oral pan-JAK inhibitor, 5-10 mg twice daily. To note about this clone: Its antigen is not identified.

V shed 5 bases, J shed 0 bases, and the junction held 6 bases outside the gene matches. The CDR3 runs 16 residues. Per germline, CDR1 MNHNY and CDR2 SVGAGI (reference sequence). This receptor was obtained from a human donor with alopecia areata. The chain has TRBV6-6 and TRBJ1-5, with 8 bases matching TRBD1. Sample: CD4+ T cells sorted from blood, taken at week 24, from a patient treated with tofacitinib. CDR3 sequence reads: CASSLQGGDSNQPQHF. The CDR3 region has the DNA TGTGCCAGCAGTCTACAGGGGGGGGATAGCAATCAGCCCCAGCATTTT.